This T cell receptor beta chain comes out of a study of T cell repertoires in cytomegalovirus infection. The CDR3 is 15 amino acids. With 0 bases removed from V and 5 bases from J, the gap between germline ends came to 11 bases. The germline CDR1 and CDR2 sequences are SGHKS and YYEKEE (reference sequence). This clonotype was counted only a few times. What it binds is not known. Each CDR3 protein gets one entry after TCRdb re-called the reads with MiXCR. The top ten hold over 45% of the sample, which has approximately 590,000 distinct CDR3 sequences, around 40% seen once. The receptor comes from a human donor in good health (CMV status not recorded). Some clones in this sample may be carry-over from other donors' samples. The sequencing here drew on cultured PBMCs, taken from culture after CMV antigen stimulation. This rearrangement joins TRBV5-5 to TRBJ2-2; no clear D. In nucleotides, the CDR3 is TGTGCCAGCAGCTTGGTGGAGTCTCTTACCGGGGAGCTGTTTTTT. Translated, it gives CASSLVESLTGELFF.